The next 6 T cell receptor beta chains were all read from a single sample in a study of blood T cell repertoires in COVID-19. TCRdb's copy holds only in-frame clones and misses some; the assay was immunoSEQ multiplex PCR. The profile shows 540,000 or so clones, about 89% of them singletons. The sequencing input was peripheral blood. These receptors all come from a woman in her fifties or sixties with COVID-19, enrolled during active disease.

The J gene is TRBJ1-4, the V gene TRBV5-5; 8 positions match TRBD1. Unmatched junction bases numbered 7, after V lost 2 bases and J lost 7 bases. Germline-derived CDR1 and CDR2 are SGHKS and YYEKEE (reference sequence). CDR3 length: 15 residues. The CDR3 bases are TGTGCCAGCAGCTTCCGGACAGGGCAGAGTGAAAAACTGTTTTTT. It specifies CASSFRTGQSEKLFF.

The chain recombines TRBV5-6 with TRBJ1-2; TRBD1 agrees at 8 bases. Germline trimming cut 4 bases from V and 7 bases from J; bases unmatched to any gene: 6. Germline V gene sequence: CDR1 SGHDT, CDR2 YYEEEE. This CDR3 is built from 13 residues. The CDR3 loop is CASSDRGRGGYTF. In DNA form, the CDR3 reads TGTGCCAGCAGCGACAGGGGTAGAGGTGGCTACACCTTC.

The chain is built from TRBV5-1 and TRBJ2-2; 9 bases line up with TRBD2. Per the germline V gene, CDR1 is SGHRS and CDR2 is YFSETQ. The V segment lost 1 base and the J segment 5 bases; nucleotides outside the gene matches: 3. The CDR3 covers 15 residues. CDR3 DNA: TGCGCCAGCAGCTTGCCTAGCGGGGAAACCGGGGAGCTGTTTTTT. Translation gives CASSLPSGETGELFF.

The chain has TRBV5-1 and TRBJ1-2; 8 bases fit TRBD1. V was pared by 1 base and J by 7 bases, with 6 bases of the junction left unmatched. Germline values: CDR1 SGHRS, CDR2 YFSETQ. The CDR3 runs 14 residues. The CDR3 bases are TGCGCCAGCAGCTTGTCTCAGGGGGCGGGTGGCTACACCTTC. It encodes CASSLSQGAGGYTF.

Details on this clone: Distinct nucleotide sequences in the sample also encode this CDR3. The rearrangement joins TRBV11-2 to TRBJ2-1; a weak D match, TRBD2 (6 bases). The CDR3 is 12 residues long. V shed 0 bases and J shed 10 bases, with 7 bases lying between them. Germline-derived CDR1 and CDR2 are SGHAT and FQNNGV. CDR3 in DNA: TGTGCCAGCAGCTTAGATCGGGGGGAGCAGTTCTTC. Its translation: CASSLDRGEQFF.

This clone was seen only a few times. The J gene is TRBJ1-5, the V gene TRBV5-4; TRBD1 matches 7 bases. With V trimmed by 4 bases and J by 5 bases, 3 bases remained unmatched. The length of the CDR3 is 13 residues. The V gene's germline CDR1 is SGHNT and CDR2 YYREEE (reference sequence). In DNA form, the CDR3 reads TGTGCCAGCAGCCGGGACAGCCATCAGCCCCAGCATTTT. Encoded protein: CASSRDSHQPQHF.